This entry describes one TCR beta chain. Its antigen specificity is not known. No much larger clone exists at a distance of one base, and base qualities are not known. Preparation of the library involved the immunoSEQ multiplex PCR assay. A mixture of 60 forward primers for TCR Vbeta segments and 13 reverse primers for TCR Jbeta segments was used in the multiplex PCR. The CDR3 region of rearranged TCR beta genes was amplified from genomic DNA with a multiplex PCR assay. The amplified TCR beta libraries were sequenced on the Illumina HiSeq System as 87-base-pair reads. Per the authors' processing: A later analysis tallied 75 million to 95 million unique TCR beta chains across the 640 or so repertoires, and about 10 million of those chains were shared by two or more donors. Raw reads were error-corrected and collapsed into unique sequences with a nearest-neighbor algorithm that merged closely related sequences to remove PCR and sequencing errors. CDR3 sequences were aligned to IMGT reference sequences to assign V, D and J gene segments. Each retained sequence needed at least a six-nucleotide match to both a V gene segment and a J gene segment. A rearrangement was called productive if the CDR3 had no stop codons and remained in frame with V and J, and every other rearrangement was called non-productive. Following IMGT convention, CDR3 was defined as the stretch from the second conserved V-encoded cysteine up to the conserved J-encoded phenylalanine. The earlier analysis of some 600 of the donors excluded sequences that lacked an unambiguous match to a single V gene segment. In an earlier analysis of 587 of the donors, a V segment was called functional when productive rearrangements were above 56.7%, and segregating when the standard deviation between donors exceeded 5%. A statistical classification framework was developed to diagnose cytomegalovirus status using the catalog of TCR beta chain sequences. A later analysis assigned V and J genes by comparing TCR nucleotide sequences with IMGT/GENE-DB human TR gene sequences. Using the TCRdist pipeline, a later analysis assigned CDR3 sequences along with most-parsimonious VDJ recombination scenarios. A later analysis defined each TCR beta chain by its CDR3 amino acid sequence plus V-gene family, and excluded reads lacking a unique V-gene family. In a later analysis, fewer than 650 highly shared, low-generation-probability nucleotide sequences were removed to address suspected cross-contamination and a sequencing artifact. In a later analysis, a clonal expansion index for each public chain was calculated from normalized within-repertoire ranks of inferred template counts. A later analysis computed generation probabilities with a VDJ recombination model fitted to out-of-frame rearrangements, and checked the results against IGoR. In a later analysis, hypergeometric tests were used to score TCR-TCR, TCR-HLA and TCR-CMV co-occurrence, with a repertoire-size bias correction applied to TCR pairs. To estimate false discovery rates, a later analysis permuted the HLA or CMV assignments 20 times. In a later analysis, co-occurring TCRs were grouped using DBSCAN, and TCRdist sequence similarity was added for clustering within HLA-allele-positive subsets. For co-occurrence clustering, repertoires with fewer than 30,000 or more than 120,000 public chains were excluded, along with several repertoires with anomalous nucleotide sharing. TCRdb provides this immuneACCESS table in a form limited to in-frame rearrangements. Some clones are lacking; in checked studies, under half of them reflect an unresolved V gene, and why the rest are absent is not known. The V and J calls and clone size are taken from that table; D and trimming were inferred from the DNA. The sample data list 100,000 or so clones, and 76% of these were observed just once. The ten largest clones capture 3.5% to 5% of the sample.

From the cysteine up to the phenylalanine, the CDR3 has a length of 14 residues. Left in the record is the CDR3 DNA by itself, 42 bases read in frame from the first base. CDR1 and CDR2 are drawn from the germline V gene (reference sequence): SGHNT, YYREEE. V ends up 4 bases short and J 4 bases short, with an unmatched junction base count of 7. The cohort comprised 666 healthy bone marrow donors. At the time of sampling, every cohort member was nominally healthy, though immune exposures that went unrecorded were likely present. The donor tested CMV seronegative, placing the donor among the 300 to 400 seronegative members of the cohort. A peripheral blood sample was provided by each donor, and peripheral blood mononuclear cells were used for TCR beta sequencing. Genomic DNA extraction from the blood cell samples was performed with the Qiagen DNeasy Blood Extraction Kit. These data come from a study of cytomegalovirus exposure and HLA in healthy donors listed by TCRdb under 2017. As for the study more broadly: An earlier analysis of roughly 500 of the donors reported roughly 270 Gb of sequence data and approximately 110 million unique TCR beta sequences from 190 million or so T cells. About 300 gigabases of sequencing data and around 80 million unique TCR sequences made up an early release that covered about 640 HLA-typed donors. Of the roughly 400 genotyped donors, 75% to 85% were placed in the genetic ancestry cluster associated with self-reported Caucasian donors. The study aimed to test whether cataloging public T cell receptors could reveal signatures of past pathogen exposure. The study used immunosequencing to profile the T cell repertoires of around 600 subjects and linked those repertoires to cytomegalovirus serostatus. In addition to the first cohort of 666 subjects, a separate validation cohort of around 110 different subjects was used. To predict cytomegalovirus infection status, the study brought together high-throughput TCR immunosequencing, statistical association of individual TCRs with disease status, and machine learning. In a later analysis, previously published TCR beta repertoires from roughly 710 donors were re-analyzed and high-resolution HLA genotyping was added so that TCR occurrence patterns could be studied. In the later analysis, no new phenotypic data were used to find candidate immune exposures; instead, reliance was placed on TCR beta sequences and their occurrence across donors. To decide whether each TCR beta V gene segment behaved as functional or pseudogenic, an earlier analysis of some 600 of the donors relied on high-throughput TCR beta sequencing. Donor age, sex, ethnicity and CMV serostatus were compiled together with the repertoire data. A later genetic analysis used genome-wide SNP genotypes for 398 of the 666 donors, treating that subset as a discovery cohort. Every discovery cohort repertoire had been produced on one sequencing platform. HLA typing covered class I and class II loci at four-digit resolution. Typing coverage varied by locus: roughly 629-640 donors for A, B, C, DRB1 and DQB1; around 560 for DQA1; around 610 for DPA1; roughly 450 for DPB1. A few DR-DQ haplotypes were treated as single units for association and clustering because of strong linkage in the cohort. Among about 400 genotyped donors of the cohort, an average of around 250,000 unique TCR beta nucleotide sequences was sequenced per donor, of which 15% to 20% were non-productive.

The investigation overall reported the following: In an earlier analysis of some 500 of the donors, most TCR beta V segments appeared in productive rearrangements about 90% or about 30% of the time, broadly matching IMGT annotations. Only TCR beta chains were sequenced in this cohort, and the absence of alpha or paired-chain data limited detectable features. Assigning TCR associations to individual alleles was difficult when HLA alleles, especially DR and DQ, strongly co-occurred. A total of 150 to 200 TCR beta chains were listed by the study as associated with cytomegalovirus. In a later analysis, the rate of TCR association differed among HLA loci, with DRB1 alleles having the most associated TCRs and HLA-C alleles having the fewest. The authors suggested that the approach could potentially be extended to other disease states and immunological phenotypes. In a later analysis, several top co-occurrence clusters were reported to appear linked to parvovirus B19, influenza, CMV and Epstein-Barr virus. Linkage disequilibrium might explain the correlated functional status among segregating V segments, but an unknown experimental factor could not be excluded. HLA typing was unavailable for some donors at each locus, so association tests used only the typed subset. In a later analysis, HLA-associated TCR beta chains showed more clonal expansion and lower generation probabilities than non-associated chains that were equally common. Because counts were too low, about 15 rarely observed V segments, including chromosome 9 orphons, were left out of the earlier analysis of 587 of the donors. A further reported finding was that TCR beta sequences accurately predicted the HLA-A and HLA-B alleles for most subjects in the first cohort. In a later analysis, most CMV-associated TCR beta chains were found to appear HLA-restricted, with HLA associations seemingly driven largely by CMV exposure. A group of highly shared sequence variants was considered likely to be a technical artifact of the sequencing pipeline. Sequencing depth was assumed to be roughly uniform across donors in the presence/absence analyses, though that assumption may not hold. The classifier was reported to diagnose cytomegalovirus status with high specificity and sensitivity in both the original and validation cohorts. Some IMGT-functional V segments, including TRBV6-2 and TRBV6-3, could not be told apart with the 87-base-pair reads, so those segments were excluded. The only immune exposure information available for the cohort was CMV serostatus. In a later analysis, 16,951 TCR beta sequences were associated with specific HLA alleles at a false discovery rate of 0.05. A later genetic analysis reported fewer N-insertions in productive TCRs among donors in an Asian-associated ancestry cluster than the approximately 700-donor mean. A few of the identified cytomegalovirus-associated TCR beta chains were confirmed in vitro to be specific for cytomegalovirus antigens. In a later genetic analysis, a missense DCLRE1C variant was associated with V-gene and J-gene trimming of TCR beta chains, and the association was replicated in an independent cohort. While some public TCRs were present in many individuals, most TCR sequences turned up only very rarely across donors.

The receptor's source is a man aged 40-49 years in good health and CMV-seronegative. The chain couples TRBV5-4 to TRBJ2-5; 7 junctional bases match TRBD1. Sequencing was carried out using PBMCs. This receptor carries the CDR3 CASSKDRTGETQYF. The nucleotide sequence reads TGTGCCAGCAGCAAGGACAGGACGGGAGAGACCCAGTACTTC. Supplemented by the reference TRBV5-4 and TRBJ2-5 proteins around the CDR3, the complete variable domain is ETGVTQSPTHLIKTRGQQVTLRCSSQSGHNTVSWYQQALGQGPQFIFQYYREEENGRGNFPPRFSGLQFPNYSSELNVNALELDDSALYLCASSKDRTGETQYFGPGTRLLVL.